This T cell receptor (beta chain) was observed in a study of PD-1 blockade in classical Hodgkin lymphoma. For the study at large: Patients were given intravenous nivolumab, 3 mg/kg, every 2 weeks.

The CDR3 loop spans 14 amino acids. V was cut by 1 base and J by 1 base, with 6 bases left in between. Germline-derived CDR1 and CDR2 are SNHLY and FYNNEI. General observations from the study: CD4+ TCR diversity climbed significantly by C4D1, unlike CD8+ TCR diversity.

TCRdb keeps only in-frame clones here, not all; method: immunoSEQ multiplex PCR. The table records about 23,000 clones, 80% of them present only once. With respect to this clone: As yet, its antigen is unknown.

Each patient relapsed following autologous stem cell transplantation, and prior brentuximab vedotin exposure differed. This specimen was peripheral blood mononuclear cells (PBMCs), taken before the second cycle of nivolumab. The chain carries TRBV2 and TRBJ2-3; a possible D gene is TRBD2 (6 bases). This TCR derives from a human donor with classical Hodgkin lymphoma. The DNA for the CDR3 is TGTGCCAGCAGTGAAGGCGGGGGCACAGATACGCAGTATTTT. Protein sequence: CASSEGGGTDTQYF.